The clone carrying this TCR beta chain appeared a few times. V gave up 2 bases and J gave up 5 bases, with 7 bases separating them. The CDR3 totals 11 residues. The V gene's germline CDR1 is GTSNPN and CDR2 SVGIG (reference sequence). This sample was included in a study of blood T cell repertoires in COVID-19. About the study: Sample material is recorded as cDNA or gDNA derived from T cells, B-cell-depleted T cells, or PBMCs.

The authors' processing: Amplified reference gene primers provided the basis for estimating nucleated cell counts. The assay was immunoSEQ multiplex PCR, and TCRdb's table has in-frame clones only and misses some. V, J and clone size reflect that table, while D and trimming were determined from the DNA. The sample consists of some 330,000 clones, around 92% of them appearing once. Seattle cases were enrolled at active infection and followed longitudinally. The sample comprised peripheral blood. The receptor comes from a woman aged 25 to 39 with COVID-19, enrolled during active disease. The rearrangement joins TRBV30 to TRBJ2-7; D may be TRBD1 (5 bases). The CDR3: CAWSTGNEQYF. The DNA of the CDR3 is TGTGCCTGGAGTACAGGTAACGAGCAGTACTTC.